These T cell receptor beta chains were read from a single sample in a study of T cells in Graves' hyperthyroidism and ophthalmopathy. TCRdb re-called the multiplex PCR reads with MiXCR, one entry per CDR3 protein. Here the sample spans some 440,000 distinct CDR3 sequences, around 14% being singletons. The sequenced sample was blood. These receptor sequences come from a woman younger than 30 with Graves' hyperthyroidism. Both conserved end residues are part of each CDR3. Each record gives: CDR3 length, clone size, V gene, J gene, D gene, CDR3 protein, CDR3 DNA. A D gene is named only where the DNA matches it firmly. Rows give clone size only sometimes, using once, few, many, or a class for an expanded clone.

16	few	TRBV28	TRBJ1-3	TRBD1	CASSFAPGGFSNTIYF	TGTGCCAGCAGTTTCGCGCCAGGGGGGTTTAGCAACACCATATATTTT
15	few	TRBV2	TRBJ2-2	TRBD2	CASTKGLATTGELFF	TGTGCCAGCACTAAGGGACTAGCGACCACCGGGGAGCTGTTTTTT
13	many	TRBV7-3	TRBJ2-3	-	CASSLNQKDTQYF	TGTGCCAGCAGCCTCAATCAGAAAGATACGCAGTATTTT
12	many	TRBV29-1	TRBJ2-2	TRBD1	CSVGTGTGELFF	TGCAGCGTTGGGACAGGCACCGGGGAGCTGTTTTTT
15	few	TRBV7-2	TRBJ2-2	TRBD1	CASRVGTGDTGELFF	TGTGCCAGCAGGGTCGGGACAGGGGACACCGGGGAGCTGTTTTTT
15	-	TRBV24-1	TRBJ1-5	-	CATSDPKDRGQPQHF	TGTGCCACCAGTGATCCCAAGGACCGGGGTCAGCCCCAGCATTTT
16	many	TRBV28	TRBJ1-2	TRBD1	CASSPVGQGGRGGYTF	TGTGCCAGCAGTCCTGTAGGACAGGGTGGGCGAGGTGGCTACACCTTC
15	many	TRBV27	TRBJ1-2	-	CASSTYRAPLSGYTF	TGTGCCAGCAGTACATACAGGGCCCCCCTTAGTGGCTACACCTTC
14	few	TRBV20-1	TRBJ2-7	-	CSARDRQLSYEQYF	TGCAGTGCTAGAGATCGACAACTGTCCTACGAGCAGTACTTC
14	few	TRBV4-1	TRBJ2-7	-	CASSQESDYYEQYF	TGCGCCAGCAGCCAAGAATCTGATTACTACGAGCAGTACTTC
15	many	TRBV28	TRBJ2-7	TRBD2	CASSSPGAGGDEQYF	TGTGCCAGCAGCTCGCCGGGAGCGGGAGGGGACGAGCAGTACTTC
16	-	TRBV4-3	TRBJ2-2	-	CASSQVRGLSTGELFF	TGCGCCAGCAGCCAAGTTCGGGGGTTATCAACCGGGGAGCTGTTTTTT
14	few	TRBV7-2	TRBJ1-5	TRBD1	CASSLDRNNQPQHF	TGTGCCAGCAGCTTGGACAGGAACAATCAGCCCCAGCATTTT
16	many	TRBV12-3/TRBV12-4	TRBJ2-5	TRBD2	CASSPTSGAYQETQYF	TGTGCCAGCAGCCCAACTAGCGGGGCTTACCAAGAGACCCAGTACTTC
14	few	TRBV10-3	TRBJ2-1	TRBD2	CAISEIAGDSGQFF	TGTGCCATCAGTGAAATTGCGGGAGACAGTGGGCAGTTCTTC
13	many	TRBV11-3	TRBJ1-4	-	CASSPNNPEKLFF	TGTGCCAGCTCCCCGAACAATCCGGAAAAACTGTTTTTT
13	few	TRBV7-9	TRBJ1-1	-	CASSLSVDTEAFF	TGTGCCAGCAGCTTATCAGTCGACACTGAAGCTTTCTTT
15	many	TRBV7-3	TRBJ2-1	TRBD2	CASSSGTSIDNEQFF	TGTGCCAGCAGCTCCGGGACTAGCATCGACAATGAGCAGTTCTTC
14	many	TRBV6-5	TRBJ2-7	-	CASSYSIASYEQYF	TGTGCCAGCAGTTACTCGATCGCCTCCTACGAGCAGTACTTC
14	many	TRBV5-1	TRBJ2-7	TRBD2	CASSWTSGPYEQYF	TGCGCCAGCAGTTGGACTAGCGGGCCCTACGAGCAGTACTTC
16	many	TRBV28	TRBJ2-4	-	CASSLAVGRAKNIQYF	TGTGCCAGCAGTTTAGCTGTGGGTCGTGCCAAAAACATTCAGTACTTC
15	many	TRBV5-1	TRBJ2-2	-	CASREAQGGAGELFF	TGCGCCAGCAGGGAGGCGCAGGGTGGAGCCGGGGAGCTGTTTTTT
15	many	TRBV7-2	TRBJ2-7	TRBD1	CASSSVGQGTYEQYF	TGTGCCAGCAGCTCGGTCGGACAGGGTACCTACGAGCAGTACTTC
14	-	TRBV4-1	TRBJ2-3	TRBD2	CASSLGRGDQTQYF	TGCGCCAGCAGCCTCGGGCGGGGGGATCAGACGCAGTATTTT
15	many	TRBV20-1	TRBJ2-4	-	CSARDLLDRKNIQYF	TGCAGTGCTAGAGATCTACTGGACAGAAAAAACATTCAGTACTTC